This TCR beta chain appears in the sequencing data of a study of CD8 T cells in Susac syndrome. An amount of RNA that ranged from about 0.45 to 1 ug was reverse transcribed with random hexamers. Using its own MiXCR run on the immunoSEQ multiplex PCR reads, TCRdb lists one record per CDR3 protein. The sample lists under 200,000 distinct CDR3 sequences; about 95% were seen once. The CDR3 is 15 residues long. Germline V lookup: CDR1 DFQATT, CDR2 SNEGSKA (reference sequence). Trimming at V came to 5 bases and at J to 5 bases, leaving 12 bases not matched to a gene. The V and J genes are TRBV20-1 and TRBJ2-7; 10 bases fit TRBD1. The sequence derives from a human donor in good health. Sequencing input: CD4+ T cells from PBMCs. In nucleotides, the CDR3 is TGCAGTGCTCTTCGCCGGGACAGGGGTAAACACGAGCAGTACTTC. Translated: CSALRRDRGKHEQYF.